Below, 9 T cell receptor beta chains from the same sample are listed, as sequenced in a study of T cell repertoires in cytomegalovirus infection. TCRdb used MiXCR to reprocess the reads, holding one entry per CDR3 protein. The repertoire holds about 330,000 distinct CDR3 sequences, with approximately 9.5% as singletons. The material sequenced was PBMCs. These receptor sequences come from a human donor in good health (CMV status not recorded). Some clones in this sample may be carry-over from other donors' samples.

This clonotype was counted ten times or more. The chain employs TRBV5-6 and TRBJ2-1; tentative D call: TRBD1 (7 bases). The germline V gene encodes CDR1 SGHDT and CDR2 YYEEEE. With 0 bases removed from V and 7 bases from J, the gap between germline ends came to 11 bases. The CDR3 length is 14 residues. The CDR3 protein is CASSLVAGGNEQFF. In DNA, the CDR3 is TGTGCCAGCAGCTTGGTGGCAGGGGGGAATGAGCAGTTCTTC.

This rearrangement joins TRBV10-3 to TRBJ2-7; 10 bases fit TRBD1. The CDR3 length is 16 residues. CDR1 is ENHRY and CDR2 is SYGVKD in the germline V gene. Trimming cost V 0 bases and J 7 bases; bases outside gene matches: 9. The CDR3, as DNA: TGTGCCATCAGTGAGTCTGGACAGGGGGTTGAGAGAGAGCAGTACTTC. Its protein product is CAISESGQGVEREQYF.

This clonotype was found a few times. This chain connects TRBV6-2 or TRBV6-3 to TRBJ2-5; the D gene is possibly TRBD2 (6 bases). CDR3 length: 12 amino acids. The germline CDR1 and CDR2 sequences are MNHEY and SVGEGT. Between the trimmed V and J ends, which lost 8 bases and 4 bases, there was a span of 11 bases. The CDR3 DNA reads TGTGCCAGCTTCGGGAGTGTAGAGACCCAGTACTTC. It translates to CASFGSVETQYF.

This clonotype was counted at least ten times. V gene TRBV7-2 combines with J gene TRBJ2-5; a possible D gene is TRBD1 (5 bases). Trimming removed 7 bases at V and 1 base at J, with 19 bases between. From germline, CDR1 is SGHTA and CDR2 FQGNSA. This CDR3 region has 16 residues. For the CDR3, the DNA is TGTGCCAGCACCACTCCGACCCACAGGTTCCAAGAGACCCAGTACTTC. The encoded protein is CASTTPTHRFQETQYF.

This clonotype appeared many times. The CDR3 loop reads CASSPLGREGRTEAFF. The CDR3 DNA reads TGCGCCAGCAGCCCCTTGGGCCGTGAGGGGAGGACTGAAGCTTTCTTT. The rearrangement uses TRBV4-1 and TRBJ1-1; perhaps TRBD1 as D (5 bases). Germline V gives CDR1 MGHRA, CDR2 YSYEKL. The CDR3 extends over 16 amino acids. Trimming removed 4 bases from V and 5 bases from J, with 20 bases in between.

This clonotype was seen only a few times. The J gene is TRBJ2-1, the V gene TRBV7-4; D gene uncertain. Germline lookup yields CDR1 SGHVT and CDR2 SQSDAQ. CDR3 size: 15 residues. Trimming removed 5 bases at V and 5 bases at J, with 16 bases between. The DNA of the CDR3 is TGTGCCAGCAGCCCCCGCCAGGAAACGGACAATGAGCAGTTCTTC. Amino acid sequence: CASSPRQETDNEQFF.

V and J are TRBV27 and TRBJ1-2; no definite D call. In germline, CDR1 is MNHEY, CDR2 SMNVEV (reference sequence). Deletions cut 0 bases from V and 4 bases from J, with 12 bases between. CDR3 length: 15 residues. CDR3 region: CASSLSFGPSYGYTF. The CDR3 DNA reads as TGTGCCAGCAGTTTATCGTTCGGCCCCAGCTATGGCTACACCTTC.

This clonotype has a count of ten or more. This chain connects TRBV7-2 to TRBJ2-5; TRBD1 is a possible D gene (7 bases). Germline V gene sequence: CDR1 SGHTA, CDR2 FQGNSA. Trimming left V 5 bases short and J 2 bases short, with 12 bases between. The CDR3 totals 14 residues. DNA for the CDR3: TGTGCCAGCAGCCGGGGGACAGCTCAAGAGACCCAGTACTTC. It encodes CASSRGTAQETQYF. Full variable domain (missing parts from reference TRBV7-2 and TRBJ2-5): GAGVSQSPSNKVTEKGKDVELRCDPISGHTALYWYRQSLGQGLEFLIYFQGNSAPDKSGLPSDRFSAERTGGSVSTLTIQRTQQEDSAVYLCASSRGTAQETQYFGPGTRLLVL.

This clonotype was observed at least ten times. The chain couples TRBV7-2 to TRBJ2-5, with D perhaps TRBD2 (6 bases). The CDR3 is 16 residues long. Trimming took 0 bases from V and 2 from J, leaving 13 bases between them. CDR1 is SGHTA, CDR2 FQGNSA, per germline. This CDR3 is CASSLALEGPQETQYF. CDR3 in DNA: TGTGCCAGCAGCTTAGCGCTGGAGGGGCCGCAAGAGACCCAGTACTTC.